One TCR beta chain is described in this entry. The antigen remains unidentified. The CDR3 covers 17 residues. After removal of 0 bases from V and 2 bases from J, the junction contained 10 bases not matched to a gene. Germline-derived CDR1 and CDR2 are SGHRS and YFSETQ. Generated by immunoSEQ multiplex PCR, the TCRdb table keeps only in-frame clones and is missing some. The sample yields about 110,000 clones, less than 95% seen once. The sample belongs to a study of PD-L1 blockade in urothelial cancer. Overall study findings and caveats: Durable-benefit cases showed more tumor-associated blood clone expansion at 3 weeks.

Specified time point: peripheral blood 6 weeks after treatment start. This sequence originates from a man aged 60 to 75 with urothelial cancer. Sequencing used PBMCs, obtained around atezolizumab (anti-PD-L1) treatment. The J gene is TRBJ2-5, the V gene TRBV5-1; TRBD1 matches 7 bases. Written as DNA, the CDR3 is TGCGCCAGCAGCTTGGGATTAGGGGGCAATGGGCAAGAGACCCAGTACTTC. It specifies CASSLGLGGNGQETQYF.